This is a list of T cell receptor beta chains from one sample in a study of vaccination effects on CD4 cells after COVID-19. Their recognized antigens are unknown. TCRdb keeps only in-frame clones here, not all; method: immunoSEQ multiplex PCR. The sample contains under 70,000 clones, 75% to 85% of which appear only once. The specimen comprised CD4+ T cells from PBMCs cultured with HIV peptides, sampled before COVID-19 vaccination. The receptors shown here come from a human donor who had a prior SARS-CoV-2 infection. Each CDR3 is given with its conserved first and last residue. The D gene is left open where the match is weak. Some rows mark clone size as missing; the rest say once, few, many or name a class of expanded clone.

j_call: TRBJ2-3
v_call: TRBV5-5
clone_size: .
d_call: .
cdr3_aa: CASSRLRGPGNTQYF
cdr3_nt: TGTGCCAGCAGCCGATTGCGGGGGCCTGGGAATACGCAGTATTTT

j_call: TRBJ1-4
v_call: TRBV15
clone_size: .
d_call: TRBD1
cdr3_aa: CATGQGFGEKLFF
cdr3_nt: TGTGCCACCGGACAGGGGTTTGGTGAAAAACTGTTTTTT

j_call: TRBJ1-1
v_call: TRBV25-1
clone_size: .
d_call: TRBD1
cdr3_aa: CASSGFTGDTEAFF
cdr3_nt: TGTGCCAGCAGTGGATTTACAGGGGACACTGAAGCTTTCTTT

j_call: TRBJ2-2
v_call: TRBV7-8
clone_size: .
d_call: TRBD1
cdr3_aa: CASSRGTVFNTGELFF
cdr3_nt: TGTGCCAGCAGCCGAGGGACAGTTTTTAACACCGGGGAGCTGTTTTTT

j_call: TRBJ2-5
v_call: TRBV2
clone_size: .
d_call: .
cdr3_aa: CASFARAGTQYF
cdr3_nt: TGTGCCAGCTTCGCGAGAGCCGGGACCCAGTACTTC

j_call: TRBJ2-3
v_call: TRBV7-2
clone_size: .
d_call: TRBD2
cdr3_aa: CASSLGLAGGPVDTQYF
cdr3_nt: TGTGCCAGCAGCTTAGGACTAGCGGGGGGGCCGGTAGATACGCAGTATTTT

j_call: TRBJ2-2
v_call: TRBV3-1/TRBV3-2
clone_size: .
d_call: .
cdr3_aa: CASGIIRGELFF
cdr3_nt: TGTGCCAGCGGCATCATAAGAGGGGAGCTGTTTTTT

j_call: TRBJ1-4
v_call: TRBV27
clone_size: once
d_call: .
cdr3_aa: CATKPDPGGTNEKLFF
cdr3_nt: TGTGCCACCAAGCCGGACCCGGGAGGCACTAATGAAAAACTGTTTTTT

j_call: TRBJ1-1
v_call: TRBV9
clone_size: .
d_call: .
cdr3_aa: CASSVDWGGTEAFF
cdr3_nt: TGTGCCAGCAGCGTAGATTGGGGAGGCACTGAAGCTTTCTTT

j_call: TRBJ1-6
v_call: TRBV9
clone_size: .
d_call: .
cdr3_aa: CASSVESSLSPLHF
cdr3_nt: TGTGCCAGCAGCGTAGAATCATCTTTATCACCCCTCCACTTT

j_call: TRBJ2-2
v_call: TRBV4-3
clone_size: .
d_call: .
cdr3_aa: CASSQDTLTGPTGELFF
cdr3_nt: TGCGCCAGCAGCCAAGACACCCTGACAGGCCCCACCGGGGAGCTGTTTTTT

j_call: TRBJ1-1
v_call: TRBV14
clone_size: once
d_call: .
cdr3_aa: CASSPFRGRGTEAFF
cdr3_nt: TGTGCCAGCAGCCCCTTTCGGGGGCGCGGCACTGAAGCTTTCTTT

j_call: TRBJ1-2
v_call: TRBV9
clone_size: .
d_call: .
cdr3_aa: CASNGGGLNYGYTF
cdr3_nt: TGTGCCAGCAACGGGGGGGGACTTAACTATGGCTACACCTTC

j_call: TRBJ2-4
v_call: TRBV11-3
clone_size: .
d_call: TRBD1
cdr3_aa: CASSPRQGAQYF
cdr3_nt: TGTGCCAGCAGCCCACGACAGGGAGCTCAGTACTTC

j_call: TRBJ1-2
v_call: TRBV6-4
clone_size: .
d_call: .
cdr3_aa: CASRDAGGGYTF
cdr3_nt: TGTGCCAGCAGGGACGCGGGTGGTGGCTACACCTTC

j_call: TRBJ2-2
v_call: TRBV7-6
clone_size: .
d_call: .
cdr3_aa: CASSHYTGELFF
cdr3_nt: TGTGCCAGCAGCCATTACACCGGGGAGCTGTTTTTT

j_call: TRBJ2-7
v_call: TRBV7-9
clone_size: .
d_call: TRBD2
cdr3_aa: CASSHEIGASGRRYEQYF
cdr3_nt: TGTGCCAGCAGCCACGAGATTGGGGCTAGCGGGAGGAGGTACGAGCAGTACTTC

j_call: TRBJ2-7
v_call: TRBV7-6
clone_size: .
d_call: .
cdr3_aa: CASSPTDSHYEQYF
cdr3_nt: TGTGCCAGCAGTCCAACCGACAGCCACTACGAGCAGTACTTC

j_call: TRBJ1-2
v_call: TRBV10-3
clone_size: .
d_call: TRBD1
cdr3_aa: CAISESQGGWGYTF
cdr3_nt: TGTGCCATCAGTGAGTCCCAGGGGGGCTGGGGCTACACCTTC

j_call: TRBJ2-1
v_call: TRBV11-3
clone_size: .
d_call: TRBD2
cdr3_aa: CASSLGGLAGVYSYNEQFF
cdr3_nt: TGTGCCAGCAGCTTAGGGGGACTAGCGGGCGTTTACTCCTACAATGAGCAGTTCTTC

j_call: TRBJ1-5
v_call: TRBV6-2/TRBV6-3
clone_size: .
d_call: .
cdr3_aa: CASSYWGGNQPQHF
cdr3_nt: TGTGCCAGCAGTTATTGGGGGGGCAATCAGCCCCAGCATTTT

j_call: TRBJ1-3
v_call: TRBV2
clone_size: .
d_call: .
cdr3_aa: CASSDPPGSSGNTIYF
cdr3_nt: TGTGCCAGCAGTGACCCCCCAGGGTCCTCTGGAAACACCATATATTTT

j_call: TRBJ1-4
v_call: TRBV28
clone_size: .
d_call: .
cdr3_aa: CASSEGNEKLFF
cdr3_nt: TGTGCCAGCAGCGAGGGGAATGAAAAACTGTTTTTT

j_call: TRBJ2-5
v_call: TRBV6-5
clone_size: .
d_call: TRBD1
cdr3_aa: CASSYNQRGRGTQYF
cdr3_nt: TGTGCCAGCAGTTACAATCAAAGGGGGCGAGGGACCCAGTACTTC

j_call: TRBJ1-2
v_call: TRBV5-4
clone_size: .
d_call: .
cdr3_aa: CASSLPGRTNYGYTF
cdr3_nt: TGTGCCAGCAGCTTACCGGGACGGACCAACTATGGCTACACCTTC

j_call: TRBJ1-4
v_call: TRBV7-9
clone_size: .
d_call: TRBD1
cdr3_aa: CASSPQTGVQEKLFF
cdr3_nt: TGTGCCAGCAGCCCACAGACAGGGGTGCAGGAAAAACTGTTTTTT

j_call: TRBJ2-6
v_call: TRBV18
clone_size: .
d_call: .
cdr3_aa: CASSPPGATGANVLTF
cdr3_nt: TGTGCCAGCTCACCACCGGGAGCTACTGGGGCCAACGTCCTGACTTTC

j_call: TRBJ1-3
v_call: TRBV3-1/TRBV3-2
clone_size: once
d_call: .
cdr3_aa: CASSLRNTIYF
cdr3_nt: TGTGCCAGCAGCCTAAGGAACACCATATATTTT

j_call: TRBJ1-2
v_call: TRBV4-2
clone_size: .
d_call: TRBD1
cdr3_aa: CASSQDGGTGRLYTF
cdr3_nt: TGTGCCAGCAGCCAAGATGGAGGGACAGGGAGACTCTACACCTTC

j_call: TRBJ2-3
v_call: TRBV12-3/TRBV12-4
clone_size: .
d_call: TRBD1
cdr3_aa: CASSGQGSDTQYF
cdr3_nt: TGTGCCAGCAGTGGACAGGGTTCAGATACGCAGTATTTT

j_call: TRBJ2-1
v_call: TRBV9
clone_size: few
d_call: TRBD2
cdr3_aa: CASSYSGHSSYNEQFF
cdr3_nt: TGTGCCAGCAGCTATAGCGGGCACAGCTCCTACAATGAGCAGTTCTTC

j_call: TRBJ2-4
v_call: TRBV11-3
clone_size: few
d_call: TRBD2
cdr3_aa: CASSSLTSGRAKNIQYF
cdr3_nt: TGTGCCAGCAGCTCCTTGACTAGCGGGAGAGCCAAAAACATTCAGTACTTC

j_call: TRBJ1-2
v_call: TRBV5-1
clone_size: .
d_call: .
cdr3_aa: CASSLDAVSGYTF
cdr3_nt: TGCGCCAGCAGCTTGGACGCGGTGAGTGGCTACACCTTC

j_call: TRBJ2-3
v_call: TRBV18
clone_size: .
d_call: .
cdr3_aa: CASSTFTDTQYF
cdr3_nt: TGTGCCAGCTCAACCTTTACAGATACGCAGTATTTT

j_call: TRBJ2-7
v_call: TRBV5-1
clone_size: .
d_call: TRBD1
cdr3_aa: CASSPGTGDYEQYF
cdr3_nt: TGCGCCAGCAGTCCCGGGACAGGGGACTACGAGCAGTACTTC

j_call: TRBJ2-7
v_call: TRBV11-2
clone_size: few
d_call: TRBD1
cdr3_aa: CASTRTGRNSYEQYF
cdr3_nt: TGTGCCAGCACGAGGACAGGGAGAAACTCCTACGAGCAGTACTTC

j_call: TRBJ2-1
v_call: TRBV6-6
clone_size: few
d_call: .
cdr3_aa: CASSYSAYNEQFF
cdr3_nt: TGTGCCAGCAGTTACTCGGCCTACAATGAGCAGTTCTTC

j_call: TRBJ1-1
v_call: TRBV12-5
clone_size: .
d_call: .
cdr3_aa: CASGLVTAGVPNTEAFF
cdr3_nt: TGTGCTAGTGGTTTGGTAACCGCGGGGGTCCCGAACACTGAAGCTTTCTTT

j_call: TRBJ2-2
v_call: TRBV18
clone_size: .
d_call: .
cdr3_aa: CASSLYQNTGELFF
cdr3_nt: TGTGCCAGCTCACTTTATCAGAACACCGGGGAGCTGTTTTTT

j_call: TRBJ1-2
v_call: TRBV12-3/TRBV12-4
clone_size: .
d_call: TRBD1
cdr3_aa: CASSEDRISDYTF
cdr3_nt: TGTGCCAGCAGTGAGGACAGGATCTCCGACTACACCTTC

j_call: TRBJ1-6
v_call: TRBV7-3
clone_size: .
d_call: .
cdr3_aa: CASSFSGQNNSPLHF
cdr3_nt: TGTGCCAGCAGCTTTTCGGGTCAAAATAATTCACCCCTCCACTTT

j_call: TRBJ1-2
v_call: TRBV23-1
clone_size: .
d_call: .
cdr3_aa: CASSLGAGYTF
cdr3_nt: TGCGCCAGCAGTCTCGGGGCTGGCTACACCTTC

j_call: TRBJ1-1
v_call: TRBV5-4
clone_size: few
d_call: .
cdr3_aa: CASSLARTNTEAFF
cdr3_nt: TGTGCCAGCAGCTTGGCTCGGACGAACACTGAAGCTTTCTTT

j_call: TRBJ2-3
v_call: TRBV6-6
clone_size: .
d_call: .
cdr3_aa: CASSRDSHRPDTQYF
cdr3_nt: TGTGCCAGCAGTAGGGACTCTCACAGGCCAGATACGCAGTATTTT

j_call: TRBJ2-7
v_call: TRBV18
clone_size: .
d_call: TRBD1
cdr3_aa: CASSLGQGAYEQYF
cdr3_nt: TGTGCCAGCTCACTAGGACAGGGGGCCTACGAGCAGTACTTC

j_call: TRBJ1-6
v_call: TRBV6-6
clone_size: once
d_call: TRBD1
cdr3_aa: CASRDRDRSPLHF
cdr3_nt: TGTGCCAGCAGGGACAGGGATAGATCACCCCTCCACTTT